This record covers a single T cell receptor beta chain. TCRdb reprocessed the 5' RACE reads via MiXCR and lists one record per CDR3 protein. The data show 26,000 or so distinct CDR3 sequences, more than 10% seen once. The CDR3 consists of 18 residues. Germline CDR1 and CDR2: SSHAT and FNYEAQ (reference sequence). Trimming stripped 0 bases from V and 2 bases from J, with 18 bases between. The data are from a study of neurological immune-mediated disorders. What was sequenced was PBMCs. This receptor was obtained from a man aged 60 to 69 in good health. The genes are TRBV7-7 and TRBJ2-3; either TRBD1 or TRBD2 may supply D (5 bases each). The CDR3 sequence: CASSLALRGASTTDTQYF. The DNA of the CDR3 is TGTGCCAGCAGCTTAGCGCTTCGGGGCGCGTCCACCACAGATACGCAGTATTTT.